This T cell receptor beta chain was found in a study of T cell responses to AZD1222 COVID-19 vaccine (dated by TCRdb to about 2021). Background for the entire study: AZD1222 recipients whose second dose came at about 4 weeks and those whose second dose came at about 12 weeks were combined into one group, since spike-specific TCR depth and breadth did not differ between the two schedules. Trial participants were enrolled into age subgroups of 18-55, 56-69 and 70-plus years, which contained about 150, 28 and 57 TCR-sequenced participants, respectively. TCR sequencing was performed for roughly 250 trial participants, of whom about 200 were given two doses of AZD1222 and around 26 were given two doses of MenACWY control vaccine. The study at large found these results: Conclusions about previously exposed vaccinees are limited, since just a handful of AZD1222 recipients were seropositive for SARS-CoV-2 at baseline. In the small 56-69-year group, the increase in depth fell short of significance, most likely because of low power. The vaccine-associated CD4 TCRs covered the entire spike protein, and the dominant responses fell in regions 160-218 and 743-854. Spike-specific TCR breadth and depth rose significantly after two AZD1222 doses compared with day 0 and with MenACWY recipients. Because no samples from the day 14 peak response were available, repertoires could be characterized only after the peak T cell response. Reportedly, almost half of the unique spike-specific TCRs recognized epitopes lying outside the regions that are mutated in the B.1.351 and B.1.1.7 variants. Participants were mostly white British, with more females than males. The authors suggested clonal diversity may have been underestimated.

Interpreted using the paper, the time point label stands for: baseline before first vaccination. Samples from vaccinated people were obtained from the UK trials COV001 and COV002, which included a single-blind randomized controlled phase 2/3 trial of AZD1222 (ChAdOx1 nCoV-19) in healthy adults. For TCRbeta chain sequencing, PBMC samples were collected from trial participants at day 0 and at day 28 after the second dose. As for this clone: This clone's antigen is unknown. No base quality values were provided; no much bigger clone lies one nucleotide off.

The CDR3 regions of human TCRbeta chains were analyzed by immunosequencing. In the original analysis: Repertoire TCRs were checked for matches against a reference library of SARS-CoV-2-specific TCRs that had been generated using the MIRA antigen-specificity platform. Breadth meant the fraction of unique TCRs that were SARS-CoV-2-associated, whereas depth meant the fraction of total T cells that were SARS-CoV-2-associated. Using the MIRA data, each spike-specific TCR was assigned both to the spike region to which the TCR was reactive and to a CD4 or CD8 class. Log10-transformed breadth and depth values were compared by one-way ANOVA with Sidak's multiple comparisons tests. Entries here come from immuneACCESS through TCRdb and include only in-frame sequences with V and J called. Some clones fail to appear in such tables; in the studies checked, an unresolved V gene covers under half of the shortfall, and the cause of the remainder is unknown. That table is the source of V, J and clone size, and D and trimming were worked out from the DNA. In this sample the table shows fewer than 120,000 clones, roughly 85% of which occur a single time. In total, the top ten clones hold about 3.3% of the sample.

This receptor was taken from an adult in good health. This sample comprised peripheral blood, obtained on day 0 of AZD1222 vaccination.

The CDR3: CASSPGQKSNEQFF. The sequenced DNA: TGTGCCAGTAGCCCGGGACAGAAATCCAATGAGCAGTTCTTC. The rearrangement combines TRBV19 with TRBJ2-1; TRBD1 lines up with 7 middle nucleotides. Trimmed from V: 6 bases; trimmed from J: 6 bases; junction bases lacking a gene match: 8. The CDR3, cysteine through phenylalanine, is 14 amino acids long. Only the CDR3 DNA is retained, 42 bases long and in frame from the first base. From the germline V gene (reference sequence), CDR1 is LNHDA and CDR2 is SQIVND.